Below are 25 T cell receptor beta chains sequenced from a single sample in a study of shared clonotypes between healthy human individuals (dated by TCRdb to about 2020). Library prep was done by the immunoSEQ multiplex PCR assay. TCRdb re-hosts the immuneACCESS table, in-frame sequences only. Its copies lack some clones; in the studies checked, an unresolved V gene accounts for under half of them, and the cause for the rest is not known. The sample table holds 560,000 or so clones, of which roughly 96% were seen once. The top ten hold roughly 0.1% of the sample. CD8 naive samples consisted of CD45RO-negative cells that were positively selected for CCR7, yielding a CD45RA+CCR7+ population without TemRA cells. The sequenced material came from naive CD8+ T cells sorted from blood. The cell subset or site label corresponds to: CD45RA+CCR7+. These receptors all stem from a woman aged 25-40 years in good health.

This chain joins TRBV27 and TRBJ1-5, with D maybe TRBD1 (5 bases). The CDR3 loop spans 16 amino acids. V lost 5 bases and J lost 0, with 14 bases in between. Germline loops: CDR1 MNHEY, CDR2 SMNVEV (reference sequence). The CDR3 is CASSPQTVHSNQPQHF. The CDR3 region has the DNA TGTGCCAGCAGTCCCCAGACAGTACATAGCAATCAGCCCCAGCATTTT.

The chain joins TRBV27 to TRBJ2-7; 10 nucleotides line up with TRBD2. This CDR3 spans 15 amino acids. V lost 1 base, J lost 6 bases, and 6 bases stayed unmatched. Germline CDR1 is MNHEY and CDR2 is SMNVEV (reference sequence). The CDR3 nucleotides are TGTGCCAGCAGTTTATACAGCGGGAGGGCTCTCGAGCAGTACTTC. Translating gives CASSLYSGRALEQYF.

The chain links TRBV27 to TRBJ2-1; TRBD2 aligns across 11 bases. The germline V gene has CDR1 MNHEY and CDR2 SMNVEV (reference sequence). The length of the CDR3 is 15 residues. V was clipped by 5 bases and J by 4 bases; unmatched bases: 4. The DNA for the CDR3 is TGTGCCAGCAGTGCGGGACTAGCGGATTACAATGAGCAGTTCTTC. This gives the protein CASSAGLADYNEQFF.

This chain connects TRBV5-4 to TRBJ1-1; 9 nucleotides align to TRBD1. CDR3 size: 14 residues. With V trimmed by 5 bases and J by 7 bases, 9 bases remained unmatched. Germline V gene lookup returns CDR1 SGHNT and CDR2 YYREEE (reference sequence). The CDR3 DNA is TGTGCCAGCAGGTCCGGGACAGGGAGCCTTGAAGCTTTCTTT. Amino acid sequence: CASRSGTGSLEAFF.

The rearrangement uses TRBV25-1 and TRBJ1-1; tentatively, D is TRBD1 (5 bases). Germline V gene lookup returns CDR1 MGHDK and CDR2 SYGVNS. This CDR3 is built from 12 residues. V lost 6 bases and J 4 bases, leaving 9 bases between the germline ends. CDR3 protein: CASRGAGTEAFF. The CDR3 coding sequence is TGTGCCAGCAGAGGGGCTGGCACTGAAGCTTTCTTT.

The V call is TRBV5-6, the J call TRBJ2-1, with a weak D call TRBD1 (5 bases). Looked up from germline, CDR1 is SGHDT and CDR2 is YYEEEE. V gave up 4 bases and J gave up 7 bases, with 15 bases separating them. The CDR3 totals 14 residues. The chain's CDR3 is CASSRSWGKNEQFF. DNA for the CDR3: TGTGCCAGCAGCCGCTCGTGGGGCAAGAATGAGCAGTTCTTC.

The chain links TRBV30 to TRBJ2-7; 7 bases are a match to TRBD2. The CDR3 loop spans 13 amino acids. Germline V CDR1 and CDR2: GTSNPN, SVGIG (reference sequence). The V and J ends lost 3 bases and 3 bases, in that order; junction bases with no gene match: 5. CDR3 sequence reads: CAWSGEGLYEQYF. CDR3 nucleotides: TGTGCCTGGAGCGGGGAGGGACTCTACGAGCAGTACTTC.

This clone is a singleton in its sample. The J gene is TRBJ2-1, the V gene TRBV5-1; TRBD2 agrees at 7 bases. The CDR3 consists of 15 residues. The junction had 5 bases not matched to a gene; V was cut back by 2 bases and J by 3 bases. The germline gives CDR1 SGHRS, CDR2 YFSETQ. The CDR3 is CASSFSPGGYNEQFF. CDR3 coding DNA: TGCGCCAGCAGCTTTTCCCCGGGAGGCTACAATGAGCAGTTCTTC.

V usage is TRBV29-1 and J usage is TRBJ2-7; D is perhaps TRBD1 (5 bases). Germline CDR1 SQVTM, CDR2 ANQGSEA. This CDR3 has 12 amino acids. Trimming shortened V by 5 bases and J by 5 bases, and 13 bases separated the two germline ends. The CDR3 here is CSVRPGSHEQYF. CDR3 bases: TGCAGCGTTCGGCCAGGGTCCCACGAGCAGTACTTC.

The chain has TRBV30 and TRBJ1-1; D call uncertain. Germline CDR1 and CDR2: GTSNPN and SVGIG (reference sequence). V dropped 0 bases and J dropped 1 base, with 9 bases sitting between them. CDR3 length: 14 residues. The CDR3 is CAWSVGSGNTEAFF. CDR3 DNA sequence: TGTGCCTGGAGTGTCGGAAGTGGGAACACTGAAGCTTTCTTT.

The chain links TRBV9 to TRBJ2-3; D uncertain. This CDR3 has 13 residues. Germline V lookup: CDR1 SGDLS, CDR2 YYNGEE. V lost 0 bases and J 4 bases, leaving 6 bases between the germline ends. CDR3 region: CASSVEGPDTQYF. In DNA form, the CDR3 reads TGTGCCAGCAGCGTAGAGGGCCCAGATACGCAGTATTTT.

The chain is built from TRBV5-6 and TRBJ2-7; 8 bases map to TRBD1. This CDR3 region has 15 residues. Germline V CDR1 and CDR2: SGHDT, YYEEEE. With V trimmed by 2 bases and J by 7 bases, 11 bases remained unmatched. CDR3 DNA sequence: TGTGCCAGCAGCTTTGGGACAGGACCCCGGGGGGAGCAGTACTTC. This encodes CASSFGTGPRGEQYF.

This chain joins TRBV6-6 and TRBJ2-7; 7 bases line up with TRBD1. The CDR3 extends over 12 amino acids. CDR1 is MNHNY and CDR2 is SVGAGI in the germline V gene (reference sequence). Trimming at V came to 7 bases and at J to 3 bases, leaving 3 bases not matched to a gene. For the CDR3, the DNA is TGTGCCAGCAAGGGGGCCGGCTACGAGCAGTACTTC. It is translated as CASKGAGYEQYF.

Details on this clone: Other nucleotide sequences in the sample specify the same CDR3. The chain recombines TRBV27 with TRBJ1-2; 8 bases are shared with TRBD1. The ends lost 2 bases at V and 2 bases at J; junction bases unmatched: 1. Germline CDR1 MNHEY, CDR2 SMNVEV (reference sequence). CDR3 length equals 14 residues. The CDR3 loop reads CASSLQGANYGYTF. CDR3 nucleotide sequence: TGTGCCAGCAGTTTACAGGGGGCGAACTATGGCTACACCTTC.

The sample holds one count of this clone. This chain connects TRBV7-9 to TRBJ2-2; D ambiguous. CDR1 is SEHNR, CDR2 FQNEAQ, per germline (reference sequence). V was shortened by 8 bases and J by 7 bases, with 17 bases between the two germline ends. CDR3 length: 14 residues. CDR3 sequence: CASVRTDIYGELFF. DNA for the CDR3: TGTGCCAGCGTCCGCACAGATATCTACGGGGAGCTGTTTTTT.

CDR3 amino acids: CASSFLYEQYF. As DNA, the CDR3 is TGTGCCAGCAGCTTTTTATACGAGCAGTACTTC. The chain recombines TRBV7-9 with TRBJ2-5, with D uncertain. The end of the DNA is better explained by TRBJ2-7, so the J call may be wrong. CDR1 SEHNR and CDR2 FQNEAQ come from the germline V gene (reference sequence). The CDR3 totals 11 residues.

CDR3 protein: CASSSGYTQYF. CDR3 DNA: TGTGCCAGCAGTTCCGGATATACGCAGTATTTT. The genes are TRBV28 and TRBJ2-3; unclear D gene. CDR1 and CDR2 (germline): MDHEN, SYDVKM. V dropped 4 bases and J dropped 7 bases, with 6 bases sitting between them. This CDR3 is 11 amino acids long. Using reference TRBV28 and TRBJ2-3 for the parts outside the CDR3, the full variable domain is DVKVTQSSRYLVKRTGEKVFLECVQDMDHENMFWYRQDPGLGLRLIYFSYDVKMKEKGDIPEGYSVSREKKERFSLILESASTNQTSMYLCASSSGYTQYFGPGTRLTVL.

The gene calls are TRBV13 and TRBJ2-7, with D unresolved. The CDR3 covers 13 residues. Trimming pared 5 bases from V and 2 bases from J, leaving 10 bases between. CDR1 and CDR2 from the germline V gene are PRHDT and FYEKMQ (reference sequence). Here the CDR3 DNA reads TGTGCCAGCAGCCTGGGATATGCCTACGAGCAGTACTTC. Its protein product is CASSLGYAYEQYF.

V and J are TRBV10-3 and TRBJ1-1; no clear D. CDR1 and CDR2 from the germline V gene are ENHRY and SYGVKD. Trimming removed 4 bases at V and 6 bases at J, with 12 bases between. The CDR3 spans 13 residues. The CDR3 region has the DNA TGTGCCATCAGTGCCGGGCGGGCGTCTGAAGCTTTCTTT. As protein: CAISAGRASEAFF.

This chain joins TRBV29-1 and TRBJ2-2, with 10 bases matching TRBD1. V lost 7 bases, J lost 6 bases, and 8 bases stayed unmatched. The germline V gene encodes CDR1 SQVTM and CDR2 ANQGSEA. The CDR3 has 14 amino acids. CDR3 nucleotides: TGCAGCGCCCTGACAGGGGGCCTCGCCGGGGAGCTGTTTTTT. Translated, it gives CSALTGGLAGELFF.

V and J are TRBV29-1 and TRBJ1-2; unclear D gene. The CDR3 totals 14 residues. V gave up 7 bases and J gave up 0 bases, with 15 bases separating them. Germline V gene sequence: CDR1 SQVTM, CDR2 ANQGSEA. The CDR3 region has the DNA TGCAGCGCCTACGACACCAGATCTAACTATGGCTACACCTTC. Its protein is CSAYDTRSNYGYTF.

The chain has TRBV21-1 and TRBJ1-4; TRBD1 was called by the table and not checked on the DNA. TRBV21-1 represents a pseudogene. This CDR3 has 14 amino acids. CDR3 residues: CASSPDRGHEKLFF. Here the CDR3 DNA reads TGTGCCAGCAGCCCGGACAGGGGCCATGAAAAACTGTTTTTT.

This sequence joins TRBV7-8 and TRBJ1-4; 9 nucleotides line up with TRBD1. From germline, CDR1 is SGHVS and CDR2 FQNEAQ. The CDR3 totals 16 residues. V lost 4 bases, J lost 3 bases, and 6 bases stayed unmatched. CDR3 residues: CASSSGQGFPNEKLFF. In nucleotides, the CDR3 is TGTGCCAGCAGCTCAGGACAGGGGTTCCCTAATGAAAAACTGTTTTTT.

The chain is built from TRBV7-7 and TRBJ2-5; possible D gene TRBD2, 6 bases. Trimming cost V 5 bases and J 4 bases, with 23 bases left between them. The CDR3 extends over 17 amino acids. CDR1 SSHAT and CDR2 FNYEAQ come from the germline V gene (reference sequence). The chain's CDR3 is CASSPGVGRELVETQYF. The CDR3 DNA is TGTGCCAGCAGCCCCGGGGTGGGACGGGAGCTCGTAGAGACCCAGTACTTC.

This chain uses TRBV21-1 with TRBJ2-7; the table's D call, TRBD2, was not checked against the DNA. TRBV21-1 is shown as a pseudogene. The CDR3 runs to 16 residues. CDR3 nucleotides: TGTGCCAGCAGACCCGGGGAGCGGGAGATTTTTATCGGGCAGTACTTC. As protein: CASRPGEREIFIGQYF.